This T cell receptor beta chain was documented in a study of cytomegalovirus exposure and HLA in healthy donors. V gave up 1 base and J gave up 4 bases, with 10 bases separating them. CDR1 is SGHAT, CDR2 FQNNGV, per germline. The CDR3 is made up of 14 amino acids. The PCR contained 60 Vbeta and 13 Jbeta primers. Method: immunoSEQ multiplex PCR; TCRdb's copy keeps in-frame clones and lacks some. The data show 120,000 or so clones, roughly 8.6% seen once. Study results and limitations: In a later analysis, most CMV-associated TCR beta chains appeared HLA-restricted. In a later analysis, DRB1 alleles had the most associated TCRs; HLA-C alleles the fewest.

The table lists this clone with many counts. Antigen specificity is unknown. Input material: PBMCs. This receptor was taken from a woman aged 40-49 years in good health and CMV-seropositive. The V call is TRBV11-2, the J call TRBJ1-2; no definite D call. The CDR3 is CASSLGRQAYGYTF. The DNA of the CDR3 is TGTGCCAGCAGCTTAGGGAGGCAGGCCTATGGCTACACCTTC.